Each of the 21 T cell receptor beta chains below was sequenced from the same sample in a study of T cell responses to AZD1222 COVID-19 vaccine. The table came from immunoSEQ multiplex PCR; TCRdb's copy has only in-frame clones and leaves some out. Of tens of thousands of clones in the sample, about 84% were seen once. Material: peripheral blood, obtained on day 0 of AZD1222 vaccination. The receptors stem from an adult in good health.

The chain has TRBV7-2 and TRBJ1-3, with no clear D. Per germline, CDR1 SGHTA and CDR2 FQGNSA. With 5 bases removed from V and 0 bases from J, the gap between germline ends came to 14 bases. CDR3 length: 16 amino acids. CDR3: CASSLRTVLSGNTIYF. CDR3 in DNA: TGTGCCAGCAGCCTTCGGACGGTTCTCTCTGGAAACACCATATATTTT.

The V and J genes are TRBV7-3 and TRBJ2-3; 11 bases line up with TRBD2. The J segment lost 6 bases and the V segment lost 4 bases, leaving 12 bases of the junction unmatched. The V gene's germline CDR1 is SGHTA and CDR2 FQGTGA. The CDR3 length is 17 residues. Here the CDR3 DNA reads TGTGCCAGCAGCTCCCCCCGTAGCGGGAGGGGAGGGGATACGCAGTATTTT. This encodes CASSSPRSGRGGDTQYF. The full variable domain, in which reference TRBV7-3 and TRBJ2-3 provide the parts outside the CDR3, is GAGVSQTPSNKVTEKGKYVELRCDPISGHTALYWYRQSLGQGPEFLIYFQGTGAADDSGLPNDRFFAVRPEGSVSTLKIQRTERGDSAVYLCASSSPRSGRGGDTQYFGPGTRLTVL.

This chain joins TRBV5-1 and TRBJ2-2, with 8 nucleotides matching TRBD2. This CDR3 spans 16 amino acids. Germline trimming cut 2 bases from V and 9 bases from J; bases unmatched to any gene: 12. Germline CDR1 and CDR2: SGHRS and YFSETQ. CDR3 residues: CASSFTRDTGGRELFF. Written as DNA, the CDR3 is TGCGCCAGCAGCTTCACCCGAGATACGGGGGGGCGGGAGCTGTTTTTT.

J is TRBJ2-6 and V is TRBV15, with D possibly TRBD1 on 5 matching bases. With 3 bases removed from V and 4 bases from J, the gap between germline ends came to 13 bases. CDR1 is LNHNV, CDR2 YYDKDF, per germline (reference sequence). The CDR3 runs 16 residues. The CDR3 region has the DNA TGTGCCACCAGCAGGGACCAGGGTTCGGGGGCCAACGTCCTGACTTTC. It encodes CATSRDQGSGANVLTF. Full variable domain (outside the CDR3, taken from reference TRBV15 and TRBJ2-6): DAMVIQNPRYQVTQFGKPVTLSCSQTLNHNVMYWYQQKSSQAPKLLFHYYDKDFNNEADTPDNFQSRRPNTSFCFLDIRSPGLGDTAMYLCATSRDQGSGANVLTFGAGSRLTVL.

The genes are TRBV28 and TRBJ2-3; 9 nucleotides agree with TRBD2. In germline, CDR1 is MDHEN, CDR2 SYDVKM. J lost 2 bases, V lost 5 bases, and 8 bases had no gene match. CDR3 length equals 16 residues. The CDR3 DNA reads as TGTGCCAGCAGTCCACTACGCGGGGGGGACACAGATACGCAGTATTTT. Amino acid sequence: CASSPLRGGDTDTQYF.

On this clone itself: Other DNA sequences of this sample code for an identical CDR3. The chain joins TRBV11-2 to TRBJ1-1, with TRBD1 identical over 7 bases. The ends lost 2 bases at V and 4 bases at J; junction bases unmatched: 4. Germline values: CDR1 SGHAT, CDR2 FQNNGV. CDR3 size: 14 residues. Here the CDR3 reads CASSLPTGSTEAFF. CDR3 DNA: TGTGCCAGCAGCTTACCGACAGGGAGCACTGAAGCTTTCTTT.

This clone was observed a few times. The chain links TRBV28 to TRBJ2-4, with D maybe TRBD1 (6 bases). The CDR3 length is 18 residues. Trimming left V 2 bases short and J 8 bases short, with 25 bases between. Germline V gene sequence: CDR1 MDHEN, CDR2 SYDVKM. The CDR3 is CASSLSHRVDNRGDIQYF. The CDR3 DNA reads TGTGCCAGCAGTTTAAGTCACAGGGTTGATAATCGAGGAGACATTCAGTACTTC.

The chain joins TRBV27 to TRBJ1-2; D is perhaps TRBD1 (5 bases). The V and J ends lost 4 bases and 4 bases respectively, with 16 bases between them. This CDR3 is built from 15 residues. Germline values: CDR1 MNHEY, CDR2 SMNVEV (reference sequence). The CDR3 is CASSSTGVPLYGYTF. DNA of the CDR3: TGTGCCAGCAGTTCCACAGGAGTTCCGCTCTATGGCTACACCTTC.

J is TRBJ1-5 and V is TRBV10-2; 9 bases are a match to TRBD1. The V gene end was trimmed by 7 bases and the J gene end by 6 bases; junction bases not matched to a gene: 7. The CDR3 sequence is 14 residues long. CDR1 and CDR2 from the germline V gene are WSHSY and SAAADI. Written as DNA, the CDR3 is TGCGCCAGCACCCCGGGACAGGGCGGTCAGCCCCAGCATTTT. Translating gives CASTPGQGGQPQHF.

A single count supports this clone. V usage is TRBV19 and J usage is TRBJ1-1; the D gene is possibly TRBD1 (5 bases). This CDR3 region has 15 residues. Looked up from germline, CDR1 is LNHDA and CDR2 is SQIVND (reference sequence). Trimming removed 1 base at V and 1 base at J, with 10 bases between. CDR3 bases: TGTGCCAGTAGTATAGTGGGGGGTAGGAACACTGAAGCTTTCTTT. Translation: CASSIVGGRNTEAFF.

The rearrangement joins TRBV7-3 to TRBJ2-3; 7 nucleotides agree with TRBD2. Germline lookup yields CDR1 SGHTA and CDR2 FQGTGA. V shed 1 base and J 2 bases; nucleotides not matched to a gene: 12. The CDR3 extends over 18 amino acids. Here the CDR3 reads CASSLIWASGAPTDTQYF. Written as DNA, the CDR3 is TGTGCCAGCAGCTTAATCTGGGCCAGCGGGGCACCCACAGATACGCAGTATTTT.

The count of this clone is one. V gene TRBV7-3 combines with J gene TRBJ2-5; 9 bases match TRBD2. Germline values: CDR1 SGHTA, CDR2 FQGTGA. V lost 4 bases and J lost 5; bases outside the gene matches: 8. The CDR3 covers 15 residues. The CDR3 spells CASSSAGTSWETQYF. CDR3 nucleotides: TGTGCCAGCAGCTCCGCCGGGACTAGCTGGGAGACCCAGTACTTC.

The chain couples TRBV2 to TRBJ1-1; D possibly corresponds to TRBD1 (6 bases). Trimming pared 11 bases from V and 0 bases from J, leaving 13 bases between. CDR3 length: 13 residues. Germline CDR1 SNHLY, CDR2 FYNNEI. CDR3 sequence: CAGQGFVNTEAFF. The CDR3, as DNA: TGTGCCGGGCAGGGGTTTGTGAACACTGAAGCTTTCTTT.

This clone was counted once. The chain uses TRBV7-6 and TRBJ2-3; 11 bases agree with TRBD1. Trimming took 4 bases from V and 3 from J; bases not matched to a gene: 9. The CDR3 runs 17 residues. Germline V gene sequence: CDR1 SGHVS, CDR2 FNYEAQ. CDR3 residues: CASSSKRTGGITDTQYF. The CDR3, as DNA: TGTGCCAGCAGCTCAAAACGGACAGGGGGCATAACAGATACGCAGTATTTT.

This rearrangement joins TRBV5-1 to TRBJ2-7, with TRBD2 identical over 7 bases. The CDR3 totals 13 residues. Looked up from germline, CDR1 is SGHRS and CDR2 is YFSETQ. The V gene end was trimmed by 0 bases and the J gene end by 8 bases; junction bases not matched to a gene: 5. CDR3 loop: CASSLEASGKQYF. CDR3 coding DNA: TGCGCCAGCAGCTTGGAGGCTAGCGGCAAGCAGTACTTC.

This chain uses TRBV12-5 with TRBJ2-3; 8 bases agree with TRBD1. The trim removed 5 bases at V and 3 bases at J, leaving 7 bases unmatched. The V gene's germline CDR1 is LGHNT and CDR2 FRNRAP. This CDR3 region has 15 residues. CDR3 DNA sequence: TGTGCTAGTGGTCCCGGGCAGGGGGCAACAGATACGCAGTATTTT. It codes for CASGPGQGATDTQYF.

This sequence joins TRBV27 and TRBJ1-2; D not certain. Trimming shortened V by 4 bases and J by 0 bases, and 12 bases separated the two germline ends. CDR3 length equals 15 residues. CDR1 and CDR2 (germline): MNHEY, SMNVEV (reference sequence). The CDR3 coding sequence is TGTGCCAGCAGTTCCCACTGGGGAGCTAACTATGGCTACACCTTC. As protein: CASSSHWGANYGYTF.

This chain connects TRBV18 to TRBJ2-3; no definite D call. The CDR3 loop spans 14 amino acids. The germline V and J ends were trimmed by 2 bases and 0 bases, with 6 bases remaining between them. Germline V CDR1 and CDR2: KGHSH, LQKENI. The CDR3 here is CASSPLDSTDTQYF. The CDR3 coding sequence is TGTGCCAGCTCACCATTGGACAGCACAGATACGCAGTATTTT. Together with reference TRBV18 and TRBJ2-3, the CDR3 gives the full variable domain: NAGVMQNPRHLVRRRGQEARLRCSPMKGHSHVYWYRQLPEEGLKFMVYLQKENIIDESGMPKERFSAEFPKEGPSILRIQQVVRGDSAAYFCASSPLDSTDTQYFGPGTRLTVL.

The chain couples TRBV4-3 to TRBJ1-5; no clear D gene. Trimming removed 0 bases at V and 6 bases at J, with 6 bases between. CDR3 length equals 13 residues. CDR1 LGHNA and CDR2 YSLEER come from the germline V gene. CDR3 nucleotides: TGCGCCAGCAGCCAAGAAATCGGTCAGCCCCAGCATTTT. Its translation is CASSQEIGQPQHF.

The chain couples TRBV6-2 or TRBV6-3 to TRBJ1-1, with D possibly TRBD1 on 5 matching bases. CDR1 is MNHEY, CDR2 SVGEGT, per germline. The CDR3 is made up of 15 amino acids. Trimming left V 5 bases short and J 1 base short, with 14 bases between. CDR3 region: CASSPTVLENTEAFF. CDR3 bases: TGTGCCAGCAGTCCGACAGTTCTGGAGAACACTGAAGCTTTCTTT.

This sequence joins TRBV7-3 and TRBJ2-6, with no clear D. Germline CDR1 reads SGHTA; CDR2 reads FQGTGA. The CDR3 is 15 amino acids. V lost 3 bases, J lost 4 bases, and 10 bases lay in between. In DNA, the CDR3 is TGTGCCAGCAGCTTGGATGGGTCCGGGGCCAACGTCCTGACTTTC. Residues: CASSLDGSGANVLTF.